Below are 5 T cell receptor beta chains sequenced from a single sample in a study of T cells after yellow fever vaccination. TCRdb re-analysed the 5' RACE reads in MiXCR, keeping a single row per CDR3 protein. Of approximately 150,000 distinct CDR3 sequences listed, 7.7% are singletons. This sample comprised CD4+ T cells sorted from PBMCs, obtained 5 days after the yellow fever booster vaccination. These receptors originate from a man younger than 45 who received the YFV17D yellow fever vaccine.

This clonotype was seen many times. The chain carries TRBV5-1 and TRBJ2-1; 7 bases fit TRBD1. Germline trimming cut 3 bases from V and 5 bases from J; bases unmatched to any gene: 8. This CDR3 comprises 15 residues. Per germline, CDR1 SGHRS and CDR2 YFSETQ. CDR3: CASSSTDRANNEQFF. CDR3 DNA sequence: TGCGCCAGCAGCTCCACAGACAGGGCCAACAATGAGCAGTTCTTC.

The table lists this clonotype with many counts. This sequence joins TRBV15 and TRBJ2-5, with D perhaps assigned TRBD1 or TRBD2 (6 bases each). This CDR3 region has 15 residues. The V gene's germline CDR1 is LNHNV and CDR2 YYDKDF (reference sequence). V shed 1 base and J shed 4 bases, with 13 bases lying between them. The CDR3 loop reads CATSRGSGARETQYF. CDR3 in DNA: TGTGCCACCAGCAGAGGGTCGGGGGCCCGAGAGACCCAGTACTTC.

This clonotype was recorded many times. This chain links TRBV9 with TRBJ1-5; 11 bases match TRBD1. Trimming cost V 8 bases and J 0 bases; bases outside gene matches: 10. The germline gives CDR1 SGDLS, CDR2 YYNGEE. The CDR3 length is 17 residues. CDR3 coding DNA: TGTGCCAGTCTTCGGGACAGGGGGATTTTTAGCAATCAGCCCCAGCATTTT. Encoded protein: CASLRDRGIFSNQPQHF.

This clonotype was counted at least ten times. The chain combines TRBV6-2 or TRBV6-3 with TRBJ2-1; 9 nucleotides match TRBD2. This CDR3 has 17 residues. J gave up 5 bases and V 6 bases, and 14 bases lay outside the gene matches. Germline V CDR1 and CDR2: MNHEY, SVGEGT. As DNA, the CDR3 is TGTGCCAGCAGCCCCTACACAGCTAGCGGGAAAAACAATGAGCAGTTCTTC. This translates into CASSPYTASGKNNEQFF.

This clonotype occurred many times. J is TRBJ2-3 and V is TRBV18, with no clear D. Trimming removed 0 bases from V and 4 bases from J, with 2 bases in between. Germline V gives CDR1 KGHSH, CDR2 LQKENI. The CDR3 extends over 12 amino acids. CDR3 in amino acids: CASSPPSDTQYF. The CDR3 DNA reads TGTGCCAGCTCACCACCATCAGATACGCAGTATTTT.